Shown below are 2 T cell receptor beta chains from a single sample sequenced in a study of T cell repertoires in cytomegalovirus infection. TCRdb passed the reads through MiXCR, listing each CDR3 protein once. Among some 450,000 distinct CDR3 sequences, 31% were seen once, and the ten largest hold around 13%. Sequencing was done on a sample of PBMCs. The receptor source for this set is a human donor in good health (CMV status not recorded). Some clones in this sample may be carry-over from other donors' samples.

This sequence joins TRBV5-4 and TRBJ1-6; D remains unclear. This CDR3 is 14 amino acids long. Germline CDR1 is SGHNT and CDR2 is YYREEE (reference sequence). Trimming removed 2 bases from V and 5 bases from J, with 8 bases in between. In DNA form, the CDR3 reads TGTGCCAGCAGCTTTAGACACAATAATTCACCCCTCCACTTT. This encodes CASSFRHNNSPLHF.

CDR3 coding DNA: TGCGCCAGCAGCCAAGATGGGCCCACAGATACGCAGTATTTT. It codes for CASSQDGPTDTQYF. The chain recombines TRBV4-1 with TRBJ2-3; no firm D call. V was shortened by 0 bases and J by 2 bases, with 6 bases between the two germline ends. The CDR3 loop spans 14 amino acids. Germline-derived CDR1 and CDR2 are MGHRA and YSYEKL.